Sequencing of this T cell receptor (beta chain) was carried out in a study of cytomegalovirus exposure and HLA in healthy donors. The CDR3 length is 13 residues. Germline CDR1 is GTSNPN and CDR2 is SVGIG (reference sequence). J lost 8 bases, V lost 3 bases, and 4 bases had no gene match. Clones were read by immunoSEQ multiplex PCR, and TCRdb kept only the in-frame ones, dropping some. The data hold roughly 250,000 clones, with about 86% observed a single time. Regarding this clone: Antigen unknown.

Study conclusions and caveats: Cytomegalovirus status was reportedly diagnosed by the classifier with high sensitivity and specificity.

J is TRBJ1-4 and V is TRBV30; 9 bases are shared with TRBD1. The sequence derives from a woman under 40 in good health and CMV-seropositive. The specimen sequenced was PBMCs. The DNA of the CDR3 is TGTGCCTGGAGGACAGGGGGTGGCGAAAAACTGTTTTTT. This translates into CAWRTGGGEKLFF.